This T cell receptor (beta chain) was sequenced during a study of OX40 agonist ivuxolimab in advanced cancers. Some clones are missing from TCRdb's copy, which holds only in-frame ones; the method was immunoSEQ multiplex PCR. The sample has some 49,000 clones; roughly 79% are singletons. V dropped 0 bases and J dropped 1; count of bases not matched to a gene: 2. The CDR3 runs 16 residues. The germline CDR1 and CDR2 sequences are SGHTA and FQGNSA. This TCR derives from an adult with an advanced solid tumor such as melanoma, head and neck, liver or kidney cancer. The J gene is TRBJ2-2, the V gene TRBV7-2; TRBD2 aligns across 7 bases. The input for sequencing was CD4+ or CD8+ T cells sorted from blood, taken in a trial of the OX40 agonist ivuxolimab. This CDR3 is CASSLAGGRNTGELFF. CDR3 coding DNA: TGTGCCAGCAGCTTAGCGGGCGGGAGGAACACCGGGGAGCTGTTTTTT.